Each of the 19 T cell receptor beta chains below was sequenced from the same sample in a study of blood T cell repertoires in COVID-19. Profiled with immunoSEQ multiplex PCR; TCRdb holds only in-frame clones, not every one. Of over 200,000 clones in the sample, roughly 91% were seen once. Material: PBMCs or T cells enriched from blood (not recorded which). These TCRs come from a man aged 35 to 55 who had recovered from COVID-19.

A remark on this clone: This sample also contains other DNA sequences that code for the same CDR3. This chain joins TRBV28 and TRBJ2-2; D perhaps matches TRBD1 (6 bases). This CDR3 region has 15 residues. V gave up 1 base and J gave up 5 bases, with 11 bases separating them. Germline-derived CDR1 and CDR2 are MDHEN and SYDVKM. The CDR3 protein is CASSLLGARTGELFF. DNA of the CDR3: TGTGCCAGCAGTTTATTGGGGGCCCGGACCGGGGAGCTGTTTTTT. Together with reference TRBV28 and TRBJ2-2, the CDR3 gives the full variable domain: DVKVTQSSRYLVKRTGEKVFLECVQDMDHENMFWYRQDPGLGLRLIYFSYDVKMKEKGDIPEGYSVSREKKERFSLILESASTNQTSMYLCASSLLGARTGELFFGEGSRLTVL.

The CDR3 spells CASSDSGRYYGYTF. DNA for the CDR3: TGTGCCAGCAGCGACTCCGGAAGGTACTATGGCTACACCTTC. The V and J genes are TRBV7-2 and TRBJ1-2; D is unclear. V was shortened by 5 bases and J by 3 bases, with 13 bases between the two germline ends. The CDR3 has 14 amino acids. The germline CDR1 and CDR2 sequences are SGHTA and FQGNSA.

Only a few counts were recorded for this clone. The rearrangement joins TRBV5-1 to TRBJ2-5, with TRBD1 matching 7 bases. The J segment lost 5 bases and the V segment lost 4 bases, leaving 17 bases of the junction unmatched. Germline V gives CDR1 SGHRS, CDR2 YFSETQ. This CDR3 has 17 residues. CDR3 sequence: CASSQGGLAARSETQYF. In nucleotides, the CDR3 is TGCGCCAGCAGCCAAGGGGGCCTAGCCGCAAGGTCGGAGACCCAGTACTTC.

This chain uses TRBV5-5 with TRBJ2-5, with a possible D match to TRBD2 (6 bases). The V end lost 5 bases, the J end lost 1 base, and 12 bases lay between the germline ends. The CDR3 contains 14 residues. Germline assignment: CDR1 SGHKS and CDR2 YYEKEE (reference sequence). The CDR3 bases are TGTGCCAGCAGTATTAGCGGAACCCAAGAGACCCAGTACTTC. Its protein product is CASSISGTQETQYF.

This clone was recorded only once. V usage is TRBV7-2 and J usage is TRBJ2-1; TRBD2 agrees at 14 bases. Trimming cost V 8 bases and J 8 bases; bases outside gene matches: 8. CDR1 is SGHTA and CDR2 is FQGNSA in the germline V gene. The CDR3 has 15 residues. The CDR3 sequence is CASGKGTSGSYEQFF. The CDR3 DNA follows: TGTGCCAGCGGTAAAGGGACTAGCGGGAGCTATGAGCAGTTCTTC.

The genes are TRBV29-1 and TRBJ1-1; 12 bases agree with TRBD1. Germline V gives CDR1 SQVTM, CDR2 ANQGSEA. Trimming took 4 bases from V and 4 from J; bases not matched to a gene: 10. This CDR3 has 16 amino acids. CDR3 coding DNA: TGCAGCGTTGCCGGGACAGGGGGCCGGTCGGGCACTGAAGCTTTCTTT. It specifies CSVAGTGGRSGTEAFF.

This chain links TRBV9 with TRBJ1-4; D remains ambiguous. The CDR3 runs to 17 residues. Looked up from germline, CDR1 is SGDLS and CDR2 is YYNGEE. V lost 4 bases to trimming and J lost 7 bases, with 23 bases between them. The CDR3 DNA sequence: TGTGCCAGCAGCCCAACGCACGACTTATTTGGCGGTGAAAAACTGTTTTTT. Translated, it gives CASSPTHDLFGGEKLFF.

This clone was picked up one time. The chain has TRBV7-8 and TRBJ2-1; TRBD2 matches 12 bases. CDR1 and CDR2 (germline): SGHVS, FQNEAQ. The V segment lost 2 bases and the J segment 7 bases; nucleotides outside the gene matches: 21. The CDR3 covers 21 residues. CDR3 residues: CASSLRGGPAPGTSGFNEQFF. CDR3 bases: TGTGCCAGCAGCTTAAGAGGGGGCCCTGCCCCCGGGACTAGCGGGTTTAATGAGCAGTTCTTC.

The chain has TRBV25-1 and TRBJ2-5; 7 nucleotides line up with TRBD2. V was pared by 2 bases and J by 4 bases, with 10 bases of the junction left unmatched. Germline CDR1 reads MGHDK; CDR2 reads SYGVNS. CDR3 size: 16 residues. The CDR3 sequence: CASSEVFGGGIETQYF. CDR3 nucleotides: TGTGCCAGCAGTGAAGTCTTCGGGGGAGGGATAGAGACCCAGTACTTC. The full variable domain, rest sourced from reference TRBV25-1 and TRBJ2-5, is EADIYQTPRYLVIGTGKKITLECSQTMGHDKMYWYQQDPGMELHLIHYSYGVNSTEKGDLSSESTVSRIRTEHFPLTLESARPSHTSQYLCASSEVFGGGIETQYFGPGTRLLVL.

The chain is built from TRBV28 and TRBJ2-7, with D perhaps matching TRBD2 (6 bases). The CDR3 consists of 15 residues. Germline CDR1 is MDHEN and CDR2 is SYDVKM. V gave up 5 bases and J gave up 1 base, with 15 bases separating them. The CDR3 coding sequence is TGTGCCAGCAGTCGCCCCGTGGAGGGTTCCTACGAGCAGTACTTC. It encodes CASSRPVEGSYEQYF.

The V and J genes are TRBV6-5 and TRBJ1-6; weak D call: TRBD1 (5 bases). CDR3 length: 15 amino acids. Germline V lookup: CDR1 MNHEY, CDR2 SVGAGI. V was trimmed by 0 bases and J by 8 bases, leaving 11 bases between them. CDR3 residues: CASSYSSGRHSPLHF. CDR3 coding DNA: TGTGCCAGCAGTTACTCGTCAGGGAGGCATTCACCCCTCCACTTT.

CDR3 loop: CASNSPLDSRVQFF. The CDR3 coding sequence is TGTGCCAGCAACTCCCCCCTCGACAGTCGGGTGCAGTTCTTC. The chain combines TRBV7-9 with TRBJ2-1, with a tentative D call TRBD1 (5 bases). Trimming removed 7 bases from V and 12 bases from J, with 22 bases in between. Germline CDR1 is SEHNR and CDR2 is FQNEAQ (reference sequence). The CDR3 loop spans 14 amino acids.

In this sample, this clone turned up once. The CDR3 sequence: CASSQGPNWVDSSSPINEKLFF. CDR3 coding DNA: TGTGCCAGCAGCCAAGGACCCAACTGGGTAGACAGTTCGAGTCCAATAAATGAAAAACTGTTTTTT. The chain joins TRBV14 to TRBJ1-4, with D tentatively TRBD1 (5 bases). Trimming pared 1 base from V and 5 bases from J, leaving 32 bases between. CDR1 is SGHDN, CDR2 FVKESK, per germline. This CDR3 has 22 residues.

The chain joins TRBV28 to TRBJ1-4, with D perhaps TRBD1 (5 bases). The germline V gene has CDR1 MDHEN and CDR2 SYDVKM. Trimming removed 4 bases from V and 2 bases from J, with 11 bases in between. This CDR3 contains 15 residues. The CDR3 region is CASSSQGLTNEKLFF. CDR3 in DNA: TGTGCCAGCAGTTCGCAGGGCTTGACTAATGAAAAACTGTTTTTT.

V usage is TRBV6-2 or TRBV6-3 and J usage is TRBJ2-3; 10 bases map to TRBD2. Germline V lookup: CDR1 MNHEY, CDR2 SVGEGT. The CDR3 length is 14 residues. The V and J ends lost 5 bases and 2 bases, in that order; junction bases with no gene match: 1. In nucleotides, the CDR3 is TGTGCCAGCAGTAGCGGGAGGGCCACAGATACGCAGTATTTT. It encodes CASSSGRATDTQYF.

V and J are TRBV25-1 and TRBJ2-7; TRBD1 matches 7 bases. The trim removed 5 bases at V and 6 bases at J, leaving 13 bases unmatched. The CDR3 length is 15 residues. The V gene's germline CDR1 is MGHDK and CDR2 SYGVNS. The DNA for the CDR3 is TGTGCCAGCAGTAACCACAGGGGCGCTTACTCCGAGCAGTACTTC. The encoded protein is CASSNHRGAYSEQYF.

The sample holds a few counts of this clone. The J gene is TRBJ2-1, the V gene TRBV6-2 or TRBV6-3, with D tentatively TRBD1 (6 bases). V was cut by 6 bases and J by 3 bases, with 15 bases left in between. CDR1 and CDR2 from the germline V gene are MNHEY and SVGEGT. CDR3 length: 15 amino acids. In nucleotides, the CDR3 is TGTGCCAGCAGCACGGCCGAGGGGGACTACAATGAGCAGTTCTTC. It yields the protein CASSTAEGDYNEQFF.

This clone was recorded only once. V is TRBV5-8 and J is TRBJ2-1, with TRBD2 as a possible D gene (7 bases). The CDR3 extends over 12 amino acids. From germline, CDR1 is SGHTS and CDR2 YDEGEE. Trimming took 7 bases from V and 9 from J, leaving 14 bases between them. The CDR3 protein is CASWRGGTEQFF. The CDR3 region has the DNA TGTGCCAGCTGGAGGGGGGGCACTGAGCAGTTCTTC. The variable domain in full, with the rest retrieved from reference TRBV5-8 and TRBJ2-1, is EAGVTQSPTHLIKTRGQQATLRCSPISGHTSVYWYQQALGLGLQFLLWYDEGEERNRGNFPPRFSGRQFPNYSSELNVNALELEDSALYLCASWRGGTEQFFGPGTRLTVL.

The chain links TRBV11-2 to TRBJ2-2; no reliable D call. Trimming removed 2 bases from V and 4 bases from J, with 11 bases in between. CDR1 and CDR2 (germline): SGHAT, FQNNGV. This CDR3 has 15 amino acids. CDR3 sequence: CASSLSVLGTGELFF. As DNA, the CDR3 is TGTGCCAGCAGCTTATCTGTTCTCGGCACCGGGGAGCTGTTTTTT.